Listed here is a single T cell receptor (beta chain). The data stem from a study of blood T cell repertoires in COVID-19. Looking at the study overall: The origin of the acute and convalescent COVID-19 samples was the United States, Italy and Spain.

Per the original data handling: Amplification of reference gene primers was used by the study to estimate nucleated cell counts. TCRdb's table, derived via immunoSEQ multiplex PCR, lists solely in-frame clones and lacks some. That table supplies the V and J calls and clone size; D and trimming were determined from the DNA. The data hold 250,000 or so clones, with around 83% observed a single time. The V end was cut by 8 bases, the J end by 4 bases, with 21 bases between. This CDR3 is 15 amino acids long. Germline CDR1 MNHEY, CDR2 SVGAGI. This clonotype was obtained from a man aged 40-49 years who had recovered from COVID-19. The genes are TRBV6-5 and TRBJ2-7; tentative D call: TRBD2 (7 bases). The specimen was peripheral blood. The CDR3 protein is CASGRGAVGQYEQYF. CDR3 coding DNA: TGTGCCAGCGGGAGGGGGGCCGTTGGCCAATACGAGCAGTACTTC.